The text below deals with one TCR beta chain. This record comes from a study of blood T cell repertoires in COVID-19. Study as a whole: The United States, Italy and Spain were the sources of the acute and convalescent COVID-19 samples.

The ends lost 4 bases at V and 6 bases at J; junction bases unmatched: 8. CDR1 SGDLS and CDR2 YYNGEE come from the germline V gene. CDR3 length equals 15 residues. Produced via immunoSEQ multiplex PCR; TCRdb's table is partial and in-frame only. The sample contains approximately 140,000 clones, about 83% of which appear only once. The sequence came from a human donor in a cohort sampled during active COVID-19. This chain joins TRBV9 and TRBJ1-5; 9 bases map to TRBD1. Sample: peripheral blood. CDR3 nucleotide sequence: TGTGCCAGCAGCCCCAGCACAGGGGGCGTTCAGCCCCAGCATTTT. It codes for CASSPSTGGVQPQHF.